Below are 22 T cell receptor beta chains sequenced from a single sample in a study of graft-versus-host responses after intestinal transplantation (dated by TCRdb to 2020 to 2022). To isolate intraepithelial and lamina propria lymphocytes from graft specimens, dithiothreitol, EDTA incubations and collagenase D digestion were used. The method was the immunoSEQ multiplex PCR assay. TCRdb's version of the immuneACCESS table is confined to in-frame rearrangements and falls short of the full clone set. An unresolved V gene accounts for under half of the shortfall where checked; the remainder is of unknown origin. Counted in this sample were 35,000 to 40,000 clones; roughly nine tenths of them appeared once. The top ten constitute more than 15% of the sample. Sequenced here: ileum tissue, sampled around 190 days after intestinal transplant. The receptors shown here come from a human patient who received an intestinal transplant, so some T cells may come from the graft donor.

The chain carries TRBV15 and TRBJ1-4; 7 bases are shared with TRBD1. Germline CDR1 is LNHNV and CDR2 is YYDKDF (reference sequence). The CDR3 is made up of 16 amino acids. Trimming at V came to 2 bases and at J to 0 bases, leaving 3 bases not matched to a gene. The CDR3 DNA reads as TGTGCCACCAGCAGATACGACAGGGCAACTAATGAAAAACTGTTTTTT. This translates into CATSRYDRATNEKLFF. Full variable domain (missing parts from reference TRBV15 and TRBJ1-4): DAMVIQNPRYQVTQFGKPVTLSCSQTLNHNVMYWYQQKSSQAPKLLFHYYDKDFNNEADTPDNFQSRRPNTSFCFLDIRSPGLGDTAMYLCATSRYDRATNEKLFFGSGTQLSVL.

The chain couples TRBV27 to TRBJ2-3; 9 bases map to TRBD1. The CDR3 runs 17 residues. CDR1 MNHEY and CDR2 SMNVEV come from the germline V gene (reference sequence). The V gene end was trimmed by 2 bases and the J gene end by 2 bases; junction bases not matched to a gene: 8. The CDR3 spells CASSLPVGQGNTDTQYF. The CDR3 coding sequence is TGTGCCAGCAGTTTACCCGTAGGACAGGGGAACACAGATACGCAGTATTTT.

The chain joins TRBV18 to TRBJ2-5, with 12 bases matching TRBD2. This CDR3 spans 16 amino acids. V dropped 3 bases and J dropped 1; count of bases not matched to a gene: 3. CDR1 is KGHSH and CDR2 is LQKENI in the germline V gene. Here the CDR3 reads CASSPWTSGTQETQYF. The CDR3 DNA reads TGTGCCAGCTCACCTTGGACTAGCGGGACCCAAGAGACCCAGTACTTC. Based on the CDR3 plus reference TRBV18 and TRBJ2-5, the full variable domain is NAGVMQNPRHLVRRRGQEARLRCSPMKGHSHVYWYRQLPEEGLKFMVYLQKENIIDESGMPKERFSAEFPKEGPSILRIQQVVRGDSAAYFCASSPWTSGTQETQYFGPGTRLLVL.

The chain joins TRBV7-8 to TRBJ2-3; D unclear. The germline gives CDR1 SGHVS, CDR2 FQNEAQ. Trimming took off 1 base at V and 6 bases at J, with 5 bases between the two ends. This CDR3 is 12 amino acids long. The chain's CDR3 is CASSLGDDTQYF. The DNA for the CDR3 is TGTGCCAGCAGCTTAGGGGATGATACGCAGTATTTT.

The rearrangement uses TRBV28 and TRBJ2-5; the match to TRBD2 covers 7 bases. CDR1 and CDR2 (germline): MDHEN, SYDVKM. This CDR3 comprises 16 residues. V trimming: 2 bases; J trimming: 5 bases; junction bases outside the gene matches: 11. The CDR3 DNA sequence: TGTGCCAGCAGTTTAAGGCGGGAGACCCCAGGGGAGACCCAGTACTTC. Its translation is CASSLRRETPGETQYF. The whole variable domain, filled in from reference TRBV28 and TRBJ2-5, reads DVKVTQSSRYLVKRTGEKVFLECVQDMDHENMFWYRQDPGLGLRLIYFSYDVKMKEKGDIPEGYSVSREKKERFSLILESASTNQTSMYLCASSLRRETPGETQYFGPGTRLLVL.

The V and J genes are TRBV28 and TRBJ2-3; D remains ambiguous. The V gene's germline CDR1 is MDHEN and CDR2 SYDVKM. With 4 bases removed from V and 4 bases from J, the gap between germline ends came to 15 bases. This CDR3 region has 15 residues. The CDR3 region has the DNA TGTGCCAGCAGTTACTCGACCCAAGTATCAGATACGCAGTATTTT. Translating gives CASSYSTQVSDTQYF.

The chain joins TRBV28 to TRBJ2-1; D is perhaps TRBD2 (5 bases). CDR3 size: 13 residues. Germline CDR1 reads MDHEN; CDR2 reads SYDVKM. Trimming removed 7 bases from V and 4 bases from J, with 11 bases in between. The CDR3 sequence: CASMGTGYNEQFF. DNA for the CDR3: TGTGCCAGCATGGGCACGGGGTACAATGAGCAGTTCTTC.

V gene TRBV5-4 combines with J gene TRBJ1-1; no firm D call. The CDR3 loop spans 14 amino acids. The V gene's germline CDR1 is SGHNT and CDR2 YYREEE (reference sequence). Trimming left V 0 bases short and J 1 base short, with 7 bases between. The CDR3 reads CASSLAAGNTEAFF. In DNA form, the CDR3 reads TGTGCCAGCAGCTTGGCGGCAGGGAACACTGAAGCTTTCTTT. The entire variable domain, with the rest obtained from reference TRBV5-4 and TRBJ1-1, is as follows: ETGVTQSPTHLIKTRGQQVTLRCSSQSGHNTVSWYQQALGQGPQFIFQYYREEENGRGNFPPRFSGLQFPNYSSELNVNALELDDSALYLCASSLAAGNTEAFFGQGTRLTVV.

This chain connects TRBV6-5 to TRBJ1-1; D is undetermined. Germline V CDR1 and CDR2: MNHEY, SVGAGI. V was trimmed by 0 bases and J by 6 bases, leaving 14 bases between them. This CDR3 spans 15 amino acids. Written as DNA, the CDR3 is TGTGCCAGCAGTTACTCCCCGACTGTTCTTTCTGAAGCTTTCTTT. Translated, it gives CASSYSPTVLSEAFF.

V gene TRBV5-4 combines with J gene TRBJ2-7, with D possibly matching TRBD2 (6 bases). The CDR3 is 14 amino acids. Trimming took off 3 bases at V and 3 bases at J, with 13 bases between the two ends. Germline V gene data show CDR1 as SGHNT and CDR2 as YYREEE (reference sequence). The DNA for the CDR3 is TGTGCCAGCAGCTATGCAGCCGGGGGCTACGAGCAGTACTTC. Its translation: CASSYAAGGYEQYF.

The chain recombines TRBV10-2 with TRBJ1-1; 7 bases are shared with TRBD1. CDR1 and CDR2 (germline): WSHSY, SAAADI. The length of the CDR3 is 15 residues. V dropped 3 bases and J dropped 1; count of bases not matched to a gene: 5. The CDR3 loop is CASSDPQGSNTEAFF. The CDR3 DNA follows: TGCGCCAGCAGTGATCCACAGGGGTCGAACACTGAAGCTTTCTTT.

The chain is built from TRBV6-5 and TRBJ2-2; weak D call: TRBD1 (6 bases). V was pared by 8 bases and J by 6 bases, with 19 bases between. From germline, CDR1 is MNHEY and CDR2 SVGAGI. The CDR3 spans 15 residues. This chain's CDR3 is CASLYGTGSPGELFF. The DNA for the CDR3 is TGTGCCAGCCTCTACGGTACAGGGAGCCCCGGGGAGCTGTTTTTT.

CDR3 sequence: CASSSGTGDYGYTF. CDR3 nucleotide sequence: TGTGCCAGCAGCTCCGGGACAGGTGATTATGGCTACACCTTC. The chain uses TRBV7-9 and TRBJ1-2; 8 bases map to TRBD1. This CDR3 spans 14 amino acids. CDR1 is SEHNR, CDR2 FQNEAQ, per germline (reference sequence). V was pared by 4 bases and J by 5 bases, with 6 bases of the junction left unmatched.

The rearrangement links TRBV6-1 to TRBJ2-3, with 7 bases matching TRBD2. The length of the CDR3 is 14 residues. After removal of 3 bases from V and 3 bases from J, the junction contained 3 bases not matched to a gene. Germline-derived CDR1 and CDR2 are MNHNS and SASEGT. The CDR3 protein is CASSDRRGTDTQYF. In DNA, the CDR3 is TGTGCCAGCAGTGACAGGCGGGGGACAGATACGCAGTATTTT.

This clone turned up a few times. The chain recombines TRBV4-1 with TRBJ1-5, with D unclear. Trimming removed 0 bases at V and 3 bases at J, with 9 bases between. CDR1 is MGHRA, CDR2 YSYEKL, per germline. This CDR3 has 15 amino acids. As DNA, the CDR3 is TGCGCCAGCAGCCAAGAGTTAGCTGACAATCAGCCCCAGCATTTT. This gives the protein CASSQELADNQPQHF.

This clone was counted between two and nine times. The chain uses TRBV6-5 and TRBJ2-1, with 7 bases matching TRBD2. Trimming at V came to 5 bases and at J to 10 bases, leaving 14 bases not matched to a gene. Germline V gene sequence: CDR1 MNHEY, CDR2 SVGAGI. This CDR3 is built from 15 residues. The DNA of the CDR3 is TGTGCCAGCAGTAAAGGGACTAACACCGCTGGAGAGCAGTTCTTC. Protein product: CASSKGTNTAGEQFF.

The CDR3: CASTPAGGSRDTQYF. In DNA form, the CDR3 reads TGTGCCAGCACCCCGGCGGGAGGGTCGAGAGATACGCAGTATTTT. The rearrangement joins TRBV28 to TRBJ2-3, with 9 bases that match TRBD2. Germline assignment: CDR1 MDHEN and CDR2 SYDVKM. This CDR3 has 15 residues. V was pared by 7 bases and J by 5 bases, with 10 bases of the junction left unmatched. The whole variable domain, remainder taken from reference TRBV28 and TRBJ2-3, is DVKVTQSSRYLVKRTGEKVFLECVQDMDHENMFWYRQDPGLGLRLIYFSYDVKMKEKGDIPEGYSVSREKKERFSLILESASTNQTSMYLCASTPAGGSRDTQYFGPGTRLTVL.

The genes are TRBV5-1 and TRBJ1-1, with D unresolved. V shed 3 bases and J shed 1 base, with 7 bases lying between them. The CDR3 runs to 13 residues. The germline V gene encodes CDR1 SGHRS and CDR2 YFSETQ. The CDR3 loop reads CASSSSRNTEAFF. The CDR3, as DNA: TGCGCCAGCAGCTCGAGTAGGAACACTGAAGCTTTCTTT.

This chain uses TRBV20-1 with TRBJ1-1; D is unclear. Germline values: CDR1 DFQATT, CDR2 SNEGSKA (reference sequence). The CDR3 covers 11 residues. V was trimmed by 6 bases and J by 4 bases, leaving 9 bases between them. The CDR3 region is CSALLGTEAFF. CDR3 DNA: TGCAGTGCCCTTCTGGGCACTGAAGCTTTCTTT.

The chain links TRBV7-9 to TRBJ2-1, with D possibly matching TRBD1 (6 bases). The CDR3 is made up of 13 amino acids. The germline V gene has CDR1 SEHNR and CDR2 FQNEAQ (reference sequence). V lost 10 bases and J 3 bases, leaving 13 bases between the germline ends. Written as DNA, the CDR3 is TGTGCCATTAGGGACAAGGGCTACAATGAGCAGTTCTTC. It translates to CAIRDKGYNEQFF.

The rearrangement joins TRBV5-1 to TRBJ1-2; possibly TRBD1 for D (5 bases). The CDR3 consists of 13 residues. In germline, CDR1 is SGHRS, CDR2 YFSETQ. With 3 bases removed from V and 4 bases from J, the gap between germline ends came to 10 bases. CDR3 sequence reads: CASSSDSLYGYTF. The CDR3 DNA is TGCGCCAGCAGCTCAGACAGTCTCTATGGCTACACCTTC.

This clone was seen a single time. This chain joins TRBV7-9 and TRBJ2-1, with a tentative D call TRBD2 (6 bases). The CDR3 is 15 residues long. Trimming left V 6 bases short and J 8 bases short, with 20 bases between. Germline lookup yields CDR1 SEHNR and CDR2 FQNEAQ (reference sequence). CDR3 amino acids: CASSSWSQGGDEQFF. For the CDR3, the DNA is TGTGCCAGCAGTTCATGGTCCCAGGGCGGGGATGAGCAGTTCTTC.